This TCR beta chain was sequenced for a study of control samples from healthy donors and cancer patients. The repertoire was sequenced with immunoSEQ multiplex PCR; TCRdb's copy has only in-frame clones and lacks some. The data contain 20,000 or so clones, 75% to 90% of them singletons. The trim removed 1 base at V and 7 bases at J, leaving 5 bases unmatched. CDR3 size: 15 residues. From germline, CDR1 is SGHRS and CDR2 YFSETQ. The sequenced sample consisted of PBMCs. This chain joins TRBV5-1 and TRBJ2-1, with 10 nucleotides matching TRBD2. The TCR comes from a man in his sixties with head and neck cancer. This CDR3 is CASSLMASGSNEQFF. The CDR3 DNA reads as TGCGCCAGCAGCTTGATGGCTAGCGGGAGTAATGAGCAGTTCTTC.